This is a list of T cell receptor beta chains from one sample in a study of blood T cell repertoires in COVID-19. TCRdb keeps only in-frame clones here, not all; method: immunoSEQ multiplex PCR. Of 100,000 to 150,000 clones listed, roughly 89% are singletons. Sequencing used peripheral blood. The origin of the receptors is a woman between 50 and 59 years old with acute or convalescent COVID-19. The CDR3 runs from the conserved cysteine through the conserved F or W. D genes are given only for firm matches. Size is omitted from some rows. Given values are once, few, many or a class for expanded clones.

CASSLMAGGDEQYF TGTGCCAGCTCACTTATGGCAGGGGGCGACGAGCAGTACTTC TRBV18 TRBD1 once TRBJ2-7
CASSIQAGGPVTDTQYF TGTGCCAGTAGTATCCAAGCGGGGGGGCCTGTCACAGATACGCAGTATTTT TRBV19 TRBD2 NA TRBJ2-3
CASSPRAGVTGELFF TGCGCCAGCAGCCCACGGGCGGGAGTAACCGGGGAGCTGTTTTTT TRBV4-3 TRBD2 NA TRBJ2-2
CASNRQGTDSPLHF TGTGCCAGCAATAGACAGGGGACTGATTCACCCCTCCACTTT TRBV27 TRBD1 NA TRBJ1-6
CASSTGTSGTYNEQFF TGCGCCAGCAGCACCGGGACTAGCGGGACATACAATGAGCAGTTCTTC TRBV4-1 TRBD2 NA TRBJ2-1
CASSLGDRGNEKLFF TGTGCCAGCAGCCTAGGGGACAGGGGGAACGAAAAACTGTTTTTT TRBV9 TRBD1 NA TRBJ1-4
CAIYRGDTQYF TGTGCCATCTACCGAGGGGATACGCAGTATTTT TRBV10-3 NA NA TRBJ2-3
CASSPGTSGDTDTQYF TGTGCCAGCAGCCCCGGGACTAGCGGGGACACAGATACGCAGTATTTT TRBV9 TRBD2 NA TRBJ2-3
CASSLSTDTQYF TGTGCCAGCAGCTTATCTACAGATACGCAGTATTTT TRBV7-9 NA NA TRBJ2-3
CASSARMGDNEQFF TGCGCCAGCAGCGCAAGGATGGGCGACAATGAGCAGTTCTTC TRBV5-1 NA NA TRBJ2-1
CASSPTGGNEQFF TGTGCCAGCAGTCCAACAGGGGGCAATGAGCAGTTCTTC TRBV27 TRBD1 NA TRBJ2-1
CASIPGTGISLGYEQYF TGTGCCAGCATCCCCGGGACAGGGATCTCCCTCGGGTACGAGCAGTACTTC TRBV7-8 TRBD1 NA TRBJ2-7